This TCR beta chain was retrieved from a study of shared clonotypes between healthy human individuals. Study-wide points: Sorted-subset sequencing, rarefaction showed, was incomplete despite large depth. A handful of donors showed sharing of 4.5% to 5% of naive CD4 clonotypes.

With respect to this clone: Its target is unknown.

Deletions cut 4 bases from V and 0 bases from J, with 11 bases between. CDR3 length: 15 amino acids. Germline V gene sequence: CDR1 SGHRS, CDR2 YFSETQ. Caucasian adults residing in Nashville, Tennessee made up all the donors. TCRdb's copy holds only in-frame clones and misses some; the assay was immunoSEQ multiplex PCR. The top ten hold about 1.8% of the sample, which has hundreds of thousands of clones, less than 80% seen once. The clonotype was recovered from a woman in her 30s in good health. The V gene is TRBV5-1, the J gene TRBJ1-5; D call uncertain. Material for sequencing was memory CD4+ T cells sorted from blood. Described subset: CD45RA-negative fraction. The CDR3 DNA reads TGCGCCAGCAGCCCGTACTTAGGTAGCAATCAGCCCCAGCATTTT. This encodes CASSPYLGSNQPQHF.